This T cell receptor beta chain originates from a study of blood T cell repertoires in COVID-19. Looking at the study overall: Material from acute and convalescent COVID-19 was sourced from the United States, Italy and Spain. Sample material is recorded as cDNA or gDNA derived from T cells, B-cell-depleted T cells, or PBMCs.

Assignment of participants to cohorts was predicated upon participant-reported clinical history. Germline CDR1 reads SGHKS; CDR2 reads YYEKEE (reference sequence). Trimming stripped 4 bases from V and 2 bases from J, with 16 bases between. This CDR3 contains 16 residues. The repertoire was sequenced with immunoSEQ multiplex PCR; TCRdb's copy has only in-frame clones and lacks some. The sample contains 250,000 to 300,000 clones, about nine tenths of which appear only once. Sequenced input: PBMCs or T cells enriched from blood (not recorded which). This clonotype originated in a man younger than 35 who had recovered from COVID-19. V is TRBV5-5 and J is TRBJ2-1, with D possibly matching TRBD2 (5 bases). The CDR3 DNA reads as TGTGCCAGCAGCCCCGGGGTTGGGTGGACCTACAATGAGCAGTTCTTC. Amino acid sequence: CASSPGVGWTYNEQFF.